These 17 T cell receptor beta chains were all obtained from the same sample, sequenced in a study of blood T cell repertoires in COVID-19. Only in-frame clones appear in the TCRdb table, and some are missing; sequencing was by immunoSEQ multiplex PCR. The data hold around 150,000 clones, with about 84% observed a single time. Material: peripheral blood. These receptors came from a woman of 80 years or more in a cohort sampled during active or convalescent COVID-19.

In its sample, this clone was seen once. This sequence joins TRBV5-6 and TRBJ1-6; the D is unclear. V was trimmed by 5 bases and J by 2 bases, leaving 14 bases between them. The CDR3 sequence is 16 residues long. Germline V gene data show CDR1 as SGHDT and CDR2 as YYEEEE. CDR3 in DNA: TGTGCCAGCAGGCTGTCGGGTCTTGCCTATAATTCACCCCTCCACTTT. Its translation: CASRLSGLAYNSPLHF.

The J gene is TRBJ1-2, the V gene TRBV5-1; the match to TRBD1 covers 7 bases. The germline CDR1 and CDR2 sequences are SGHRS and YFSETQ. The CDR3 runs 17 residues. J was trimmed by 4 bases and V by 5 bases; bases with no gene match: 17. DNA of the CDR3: TGCGCCAGCAGGGGGCAGGGGGAAGACTATAGGCTCTATGGCTACACCTTC. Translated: CASRGQGEDYRLYGYTF.

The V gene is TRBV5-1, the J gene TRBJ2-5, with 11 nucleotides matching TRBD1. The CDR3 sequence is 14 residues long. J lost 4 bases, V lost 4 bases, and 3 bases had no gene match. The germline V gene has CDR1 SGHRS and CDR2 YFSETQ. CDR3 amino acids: CASSEDRGRETQYF. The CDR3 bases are TGCGCCAGCAGCGAGGACAGGGGGCGAGAGACCCAGTACTTC.

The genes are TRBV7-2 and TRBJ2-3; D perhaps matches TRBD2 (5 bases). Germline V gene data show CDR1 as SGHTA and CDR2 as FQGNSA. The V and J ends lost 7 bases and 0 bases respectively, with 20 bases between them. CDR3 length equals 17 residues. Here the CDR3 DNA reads TGTGCCAGCAACGGAGGACCTCCTCCTGAAAGCACAGATACGCAGTATTTT. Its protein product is CASNGGPPPESTDTQYF.

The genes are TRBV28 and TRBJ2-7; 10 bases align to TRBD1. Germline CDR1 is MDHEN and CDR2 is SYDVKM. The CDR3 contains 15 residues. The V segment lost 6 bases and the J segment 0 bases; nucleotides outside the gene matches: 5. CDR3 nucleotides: TGTGCCAGCAGCGCCGGGACAGGGGACTCCTACGAGCAGTACGTC. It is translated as CASSAGTGDSYEQYV.

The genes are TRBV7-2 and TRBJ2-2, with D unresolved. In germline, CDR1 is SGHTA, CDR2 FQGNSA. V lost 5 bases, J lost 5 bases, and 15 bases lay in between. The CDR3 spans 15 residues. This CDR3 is CASSPDSLRTGELFF. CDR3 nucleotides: TGTGCCAGCAGCCCAGACTCCCTGAGGACCGGGGAGCTGTTTTTT.

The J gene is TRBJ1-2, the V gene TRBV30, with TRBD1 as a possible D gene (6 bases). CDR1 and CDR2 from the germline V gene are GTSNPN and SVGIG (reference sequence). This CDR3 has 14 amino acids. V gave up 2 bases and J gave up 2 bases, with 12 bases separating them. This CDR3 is CAWSRRGGNYGYTF. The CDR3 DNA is TGTGCCTGGAGTCGAAGGGGGGGAAACTATGGCTACACCTTC.

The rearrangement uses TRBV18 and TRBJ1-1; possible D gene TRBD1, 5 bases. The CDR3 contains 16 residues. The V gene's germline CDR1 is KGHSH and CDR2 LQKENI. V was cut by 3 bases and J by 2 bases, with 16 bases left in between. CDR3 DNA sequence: TGTGCCAGCTCACCTCTTAGGGGCAGTACTAACACTGAAGCTTTCTTT. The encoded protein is CASSPLRGSTNTEAFF.

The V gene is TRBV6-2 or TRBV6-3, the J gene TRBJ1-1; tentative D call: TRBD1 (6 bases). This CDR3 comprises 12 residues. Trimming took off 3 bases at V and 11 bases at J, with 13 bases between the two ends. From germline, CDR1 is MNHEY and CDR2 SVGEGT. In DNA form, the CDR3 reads TGTGCCAGCAGTTATAGGGGGGGCCCGGCTTTCTTT. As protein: CASSYRGGPAFF.

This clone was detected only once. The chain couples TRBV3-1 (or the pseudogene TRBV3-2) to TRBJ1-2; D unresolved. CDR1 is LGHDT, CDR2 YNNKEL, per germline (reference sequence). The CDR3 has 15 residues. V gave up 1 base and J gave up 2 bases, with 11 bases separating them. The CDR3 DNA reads TGTGCCAGCAGCCAAGGGGGAGGAGTGAACTATGGCTACACCTTC. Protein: CASSQGGGVNYGYTF.

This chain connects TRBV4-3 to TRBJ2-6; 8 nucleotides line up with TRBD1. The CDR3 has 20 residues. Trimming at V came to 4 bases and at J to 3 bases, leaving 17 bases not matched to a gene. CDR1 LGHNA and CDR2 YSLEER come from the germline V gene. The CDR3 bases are TGCGCCAGCAGCCCTAAGTCGCGGACAGGGTTGAAGTTTGGGGCCAACGTCCTGACTTTC. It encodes CASSPKSRTGLKFGANVLTF.

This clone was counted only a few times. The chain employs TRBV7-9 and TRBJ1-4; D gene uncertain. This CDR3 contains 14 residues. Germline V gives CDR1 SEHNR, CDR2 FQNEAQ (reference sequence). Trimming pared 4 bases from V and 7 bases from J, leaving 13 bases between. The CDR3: CASSSGSDSEKLFF. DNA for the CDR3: TGTGCCAGCAGCTCCGGGTCGGATAGTGAAAAACTGTTTTTT.

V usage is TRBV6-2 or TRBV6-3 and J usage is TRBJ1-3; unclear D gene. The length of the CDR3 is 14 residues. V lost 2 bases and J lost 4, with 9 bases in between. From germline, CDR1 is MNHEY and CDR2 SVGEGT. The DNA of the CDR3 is TGTGCCAGCAGTTACGGGCCAGTCGGAAACACCATATATTTT. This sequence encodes CASSYGPVGNTIYF.

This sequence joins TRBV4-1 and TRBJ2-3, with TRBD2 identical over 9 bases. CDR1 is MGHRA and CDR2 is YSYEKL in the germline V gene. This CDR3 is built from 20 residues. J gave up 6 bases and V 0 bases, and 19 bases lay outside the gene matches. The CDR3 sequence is CASSQDISVGAGGLRDTQYF. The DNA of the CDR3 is TGCGCCAGCAGCCAAGATATATCAGTCGGGGCGGGGGGGCTGAGGGATACGCAGTATTTT.

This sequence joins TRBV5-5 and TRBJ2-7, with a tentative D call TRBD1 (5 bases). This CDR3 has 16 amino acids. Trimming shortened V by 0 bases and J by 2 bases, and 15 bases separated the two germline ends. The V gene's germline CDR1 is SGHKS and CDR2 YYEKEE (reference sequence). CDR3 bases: TGTGCCAGCAGCTTGGGTGCTCCGACAGTAACCTACGAGCAGTACGTC. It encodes CASSLGAPTVTYEQYV.

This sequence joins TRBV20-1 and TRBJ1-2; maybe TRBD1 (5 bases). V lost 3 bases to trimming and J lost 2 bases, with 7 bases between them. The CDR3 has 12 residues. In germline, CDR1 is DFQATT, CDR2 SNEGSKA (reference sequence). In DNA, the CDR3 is TGCAGTGCTAGTGCAGGGAACTATGGCTACACCTTC. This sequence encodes CSASAGNYGYTF.

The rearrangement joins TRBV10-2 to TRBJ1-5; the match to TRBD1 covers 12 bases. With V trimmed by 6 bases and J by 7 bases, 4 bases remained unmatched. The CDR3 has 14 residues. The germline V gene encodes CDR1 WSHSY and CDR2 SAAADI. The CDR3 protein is CASRGQGAAQPQHF. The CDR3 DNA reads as TGCGCCAGCAGGGGACAGGGGGCAGCCCAGCCCCAGCATTTT.